This T cell receptor beta chain was captured in a study of T cell changes during pregnancy in multiple sclerosis. Germline CDR1 and CDR2: MNHNY and SVGAGI (reference sequence). The CDR3 runs to 13 residues. V lost 6 bases, J lost 2 bases, and 10 bases lay in between. The data were produced by immunoSEQ multiplex PCR, yet TCRdb's version contains in-frame clones alone and is incomplete. The data contain about 50,000 clones, 92% of them singletons. This clonotype was obtained from a female donor with multiple sclerosis, enrolled in a pregnancy study. The sample here was CD4+ T cells from peripheral blood mononuclear cells, taken after pregnancy. The rearrangement joins TRBV6-6 to TRBJ2-5; tentative D call: TRBD2 (5 bases). CDR3 region: CASRAGMQETQYF. The CDR3 DNA follows: TGTGCCAGCAGGGCCGGGATGCAAGAGACCCAGTACTTC.